These 14 T cell receptor beta chains share one sample of origin, sequenced in a study of blood T cell repertoires in COVID-19. TCRdb keeps only in-frame clones here, not all; method: immunoSEQ multiplex PCR. The data hold 75,000 to 95,000 clones, with 75% to 90% observed a single time. The sequenced sample consisted of peripheral blood. The origin of the receptors is a human donor in a cohort sampled during active COVID-19.

The gene calls are TRBV5-1 and TRBJ2-4; 12 positions agree with TRBD2. The CDR3 has 14 residues. The V and J ends lost 4 bases and 8 bases, in that order; junction bases with no gene match: 4. Germline V gene sequence: CDR1 SGHRS, CDR2 YFSETQ. CDR3 in DNA: TGCGCCAGCAGCACGACTAGCGGGGGTGACATTCAGTACTTC. Amino acid sequence: CASSTTSGGDIQYF.

V gene TRBV5-1 combines with J gene TRBJ1-3; D is unclear. From germline, CDR1 is SGHRS and CDR2 YFSETQ. The CDR3 runs 16 residues. V gave up 0 bases and J gave up 0 bases, with 10 bases separating them. CDR3 sequence reads: CASSLAGGFSGNTIYF. DNA for the CDR3: TGCGCCAGCAGCTTGGCCGGCGGGTTCTCTGGAAACACCATATATTTT.

The rearrangement links TRBV6-1 to TRBJ1-3; TRBD1 matches 9 bases. The germline CDR1 and CDR2 sequences are MNHNS and SASEGT. Trimming removed 1 base from V and 4 bases from J; junction bases left unmatched: 2. There are 15 residues in the CDR3. CDR3 sequence (DNA): TGTGCCAGCAGTGAAGGGACAGGGGACGGAAACACCATATATTTT. Translating gives CASSEGTGDGNTIYF.

The V call is TRBV2, the J call TRBJ2-4; 7 positions match TRBD2. This CDR3 has 15 residues. Looked up from germline, CDR1 is SNHLY and CDR2 is FYNNEI. The ends lost 6 bases at V and 3 bases at J; junction bases unmatched: 8. CDR3 nucleotide sequence: TGTGCCAGCAGGGGAGGGACGGGTGGCAAAAACATTCAGTACTTC. Translating it yields CASRGGTGGKNIQYF.

This chain uses TRBV6-5 with TRBJ1-2; tentative D call: TRBD1 (6 bases). The CDR3 is 13 amino acids. Trimming stripped 2 bases from V and 6 bases from J, with 10 bases between. From germline, CDR1 is MNHEY and CDR2 SVGAGI. The CDR3 region is CASSYPRGDGYTF. The CDR3 region has the DNA TGTGCCAGCAGTTACCCCAGGGGTGATGGCTACACCTTC.

This chain connects TRBV3-1 (or the pseudogene TRBV3-2) to TRBJ2-4, with 9 bases fitting TRBD2. The germline V gene has CDR1 LGHDT and CDR2 YNNKEL (reference sequence). The CDR3 runs 12 residues. V dropped 4 bases and J dropped 10; count of bases not matched to a gene: 2. The CDR3 DNA is TGTGCCAGCAGCCCACTAGCGGGTATTCAGTACTTC. This gives the protein CASSPLAGIQYF.

This clone is a singleton in its sample. The V and J genes are TRBV30 and TRBJ2-1; 8 bases map to TRBD2. The V segment lost 3 bases and the J segment 4 bases; nucleotides outside the gene matches: 8. Germline-derived CDR1 and CDR2 are GTSNPN and SVGIG (reference sequence). This CDR3 is built from 15 residues. The CDR3 spells CAWSRGGGGYNEQFF. CDR3 nucleotides: TGTGCCTGGAGCAGGGGCGGCGGGGGGTACAATGAGCAGTTCTTC.

V and J are TRBV29-1 and TRBJ1-2, with no clear D. Trimming pared 2 bases from V and 4 bases from J, leaving 11 bases between. The germline CDR1 and CDR2 sequences are SQVTM and ANQGSEA. This CDR3 is 13 amino acids long. The CDR3 protein is CSVERDTRYGYTF. Here the CDR3 DNA reads TGCAGCGTTGAAAGAGACACTCGCTATGGCTACACCTTC.

In this sample, this clone turned up a few times. The chain is built from TRBV12-3 or TRBV12-4 and TRBJ1-5; possibly TRBD1 for D (5 bases). The CDR3 spans 12 residues. The ends were cut back, 6 bases at V and 4 bases at J, with 7 bases in the middle. CDR3 in amino acids: CASRGPNQPQHF. CDR3 in DNA: TGTGCCAGCAGGGGGCCTAATCAGCCCCAGCATTTT.

CDR3 sequence: CASSYRDRDQPQHF. In DNA, the CDR3 is TGTGCCAGCAGTTACCGGGACAGGGACCAGCCCCAGCATTTT. The V and J genes are TRBV6-6 and TRBJ1-5, with 9 bases lining up with TRBD1. CDR1 is MNHNY, CDR2 SVGAGI, per germline (reference sequence). J gave up 7 bases and V 2 bases, and 3 bases lay outside the gene matches. CDR3 length: 14 residues.

The chain joins TRBV3-1 (or the pseudogene TRBV3-2) to TRBJ2-3, with D tentatively TRBD2 (5 bases). CDR1 is LGHDT, CDR2 YNNKEL, per germline (reference sequence). Between the trimmed V and J ends, which lost 5 bases and 2 bases, there was a span of 17 bases. The CDR3 has 16 residues. DNA for the CDR3: TGTGCCAGCAGCTCCTGGGGAGTGGCCAACACAGATACGCAGTATTTT. It yields the protein CASSSWGVANTDTQYF.

This clone was picked up one time. The rearrangement links TRBV18 to TRBJ1-1, with 10 bases aligning to TRBD1. V lost 0 bases to trimming and J lost 0 bases; unmatched junction nucleotides: 10. This CDR3 is 19 amino acids long. Germline CDR1 KGHSH, CDR2 LQKENI. The CDR3 coding sequence is TGTGCCAGCTCACCACCCCGCGGGACAGGGGCCTCCATGAACACTGAAGCTTTCTTT. Its protein is CASSPPRGTGASMNTEAFF.

This sequence joins TRBV5-1 and TRBJ2-3; a possible D gene is TRBD2 (5 bases). Germline CDR1 reads SGHRS; CDR2 reads YFSETQ. The CDR3 length is 12 residues. The ends were cut back, 5 bases at V and 4 bases at J, with 8 bases in the middle. CDR3 loop: CASSSGADTQYF. The CDR3 DNA reads TGCGCCAGCAGTTCCGGGGCAGATACGCAGTATTTT.

V gene TRBV5-1 combines with J gene TRBJ1-6; D unresolved. This CDR3 comprises 15 residues. The ends were cut back, 0 bases at V and 5 bases at J, with 9 bases in the middle. The germline V gene encodes CDR1 SGHRS and CDR2 YFSETQ. The CDR3 protein is CASSLEAGDNSPLHF. CDR3 nucleotide sequence: TGCGCCAGCAGCTTGGAGGCCGGGGATAATTCACCCCTCCACTTT.